This T cell receptor beta chain came from a study of memory CD4+ T cells and cytomegalovirus serostatus. Across the whole study: This sample comes from healthy Belgian adults, under 10 CMV seropositive, roughly 22 seronegative.

The CDR3 extends over 16 amino acids. Germline V gene sequence: CDR1 LNHNV, CDR2 YYDKDF (reference sequence). The germline V and J ends were trimmed by 5 bases and 1 base, with 17 bases remaining between them. The sort gate was single viable CD3+CD4+CD8-CD45RO+ cells for memory CD4+ T cells. Study observations and caveats: About 40% of the roughly 150 known CMV-associated TCRbeta sequences appeared in CD4+ memory.

TCRdb's copy holds only in-frame clones and misses some; the assay was immunoSEQ multiplex PCR. The sample records roughly 50,000 clones, around four fifths being singletons. Regarding this clone: The antigen remains unidentified.

This chain joins TRBV15 and TRBJ1-1; possibly TRBD1 for D (6 bases). The clonotype originates from an adult in good health and CMV-seronegative. Sequences were obtained from memory CD4+ T cells from blood. CDR3 loop: CATSGYYRDGNTEAFF. For the CDR3, the DNA is TGTGCCACCAGCGGATATTACAGGGATGGGAACACTGAAGCTTTCTTT.